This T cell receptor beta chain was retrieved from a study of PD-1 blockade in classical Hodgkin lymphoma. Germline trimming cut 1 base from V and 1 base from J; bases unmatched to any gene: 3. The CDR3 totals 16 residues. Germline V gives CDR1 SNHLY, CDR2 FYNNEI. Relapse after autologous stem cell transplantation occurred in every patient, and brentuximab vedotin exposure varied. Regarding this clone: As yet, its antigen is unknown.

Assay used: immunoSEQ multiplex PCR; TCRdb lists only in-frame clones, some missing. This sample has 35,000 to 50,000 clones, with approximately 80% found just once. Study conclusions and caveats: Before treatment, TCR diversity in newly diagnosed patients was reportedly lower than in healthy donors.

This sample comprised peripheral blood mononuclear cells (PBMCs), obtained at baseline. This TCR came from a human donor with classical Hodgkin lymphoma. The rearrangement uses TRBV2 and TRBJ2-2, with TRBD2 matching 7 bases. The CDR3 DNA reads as TGTGCCAGCAGTGAAGGGGAGGGTAAGAACACCGGGGAGCTGTTTTTT. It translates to CASSEGEGKNTGELFF.